This T cell receptor (beta chain) stems from a study of tumor-infiltrating lymphocytes in primary liver carcinoma. Overall study: Male and female patients aged 30 to 69 years made up the cohort. Staging placed the tumors at T1-T3 N0M0, and they measured about 4 to 10 cm across. Sample yields, roughly 3.65 to 8 million productive TCRbeta reads, were similar across the tissue types. The study, taken as a whole, reports: A significantly higher top-250-clone fraction was found in tumors than in blood (p = 0.039).

This clonotype was detected only a few times. Its matching antigen is unknown. Trimming took 3 bases from V and 4 from J; bases not matched to a gene: 2. This CDR3 spans 16 amino acids. Germline V gene sequence: CDR1 SGHRS, CDR2 YFSETQ. TCR beta cDNA was made from 500 ng total RNA with a constant-region primer. Three nested multiplex PCR rounds of slightly modified ARM-PCR generated TCR beta libraries. Running 9 to 10 cycles apiece, the first two PCR rounds relied on TRBV1-TRBV30 forward primers together with a C-beta reverse primer. MiXCR, run by TCRdb on the multiplex PCR reads, gives a single entry per CDR3 protein. The table lists about 310,000 distinct CDR3 sequences, less than 75% of them singletons, with roughly 9% in the top ten. Germline DNA was also extracted, and blood RNA derived from unsorted whole blood.

V gene TRBV5-1 combines with J gene TRBJ2-3; 16 nucleotides line up with TRBD2. This receptor was identified in a middle-aged man with primary liver carcinoma and hepatitis B virus infection. The sample was peripheral blood. CDR3 protein: CASSSGTSGRADTQYF. For the CDR3, the DNA is TGCGCCAGCAGCTCCGGGACTAGCGGGAGGGCAGATACGCAGTATTTT.